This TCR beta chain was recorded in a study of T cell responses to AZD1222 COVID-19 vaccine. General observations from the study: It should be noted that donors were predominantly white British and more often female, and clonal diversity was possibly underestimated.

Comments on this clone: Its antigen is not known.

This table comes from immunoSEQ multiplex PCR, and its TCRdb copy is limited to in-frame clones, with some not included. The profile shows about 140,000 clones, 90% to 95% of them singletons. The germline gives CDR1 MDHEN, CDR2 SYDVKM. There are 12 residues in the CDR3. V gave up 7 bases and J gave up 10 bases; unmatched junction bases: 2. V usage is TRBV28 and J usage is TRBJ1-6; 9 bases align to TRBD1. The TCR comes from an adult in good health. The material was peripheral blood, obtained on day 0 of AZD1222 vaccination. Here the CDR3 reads CASTGTGSPLHF. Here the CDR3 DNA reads TGTGCCAGCACCGGGACAGGGTCACCCCTCCACTTT.